This TCR beta chain was observed in a study of cytomegalovirus exposure and HLA in healthy donors. Some clones are missing from TCRdb's copy, which holds only in-frame ones; the method was immunoSEQ multiplex PCR. Of about 130,000 clones in the sample, about 80% were seen once. This clone showed up just once. Losses at the gene ends were 6 bases for V and 5 bases for J; bases not matched to a gene: 6. CDR3 length equals 14 residues. Germline V lookup: CDR1 MNHEY, CDR2 SMNVEV (reference sequence). The TCR was taken from a man aged 25 to 40 in good health and CMV-seropositive. Material: PBMCs. This sequence joins TRBV27 and TRBJ1-2; TRBD1 matches at 10 bases. The DNA for the CDR3 is TGTGCCAGCAGGACGACAGGGGGCGCGTATGGCTACACCTTC. As protein: CASRTTGGAYGYTF.